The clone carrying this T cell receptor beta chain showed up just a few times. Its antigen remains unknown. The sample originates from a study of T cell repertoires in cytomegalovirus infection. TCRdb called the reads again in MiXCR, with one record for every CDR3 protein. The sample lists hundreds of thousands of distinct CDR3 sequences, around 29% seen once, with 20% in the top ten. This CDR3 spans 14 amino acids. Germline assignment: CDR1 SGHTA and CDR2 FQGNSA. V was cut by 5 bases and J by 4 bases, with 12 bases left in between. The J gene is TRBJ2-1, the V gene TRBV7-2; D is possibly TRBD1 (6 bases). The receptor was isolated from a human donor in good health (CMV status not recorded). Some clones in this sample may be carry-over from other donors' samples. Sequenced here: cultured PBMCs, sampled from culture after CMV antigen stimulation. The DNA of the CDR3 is TGTGCCAGCAGCCCATCCCAGGGGTACAATGAGCAGTTCTTC. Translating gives CASSPSQGYNEQFF. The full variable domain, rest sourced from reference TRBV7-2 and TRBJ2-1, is GAGVSQSPSNKVTEKGKDVELRCDPISGHTALYWYRQSLGQGLEFLIYFQGNSAPDKSGLPSDRFSAERTGGSVSTLTIQRTQQEDSAVYLCASSPSQGYNEQFFGPGTRLTVL.